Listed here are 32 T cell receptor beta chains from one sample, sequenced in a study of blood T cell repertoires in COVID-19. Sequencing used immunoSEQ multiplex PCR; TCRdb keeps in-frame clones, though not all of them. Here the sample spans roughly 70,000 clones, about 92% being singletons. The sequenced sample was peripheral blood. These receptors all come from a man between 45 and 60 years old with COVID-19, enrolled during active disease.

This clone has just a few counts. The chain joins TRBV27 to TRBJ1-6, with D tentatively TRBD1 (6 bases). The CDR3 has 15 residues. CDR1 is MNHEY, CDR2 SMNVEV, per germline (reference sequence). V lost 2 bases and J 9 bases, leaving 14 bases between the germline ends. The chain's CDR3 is CASSLRGTGGSPLHF. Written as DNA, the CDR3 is TGTGCCAGCAGTTTAAGGGGGACGGGGGGTTCACCCCTCCACTTT.

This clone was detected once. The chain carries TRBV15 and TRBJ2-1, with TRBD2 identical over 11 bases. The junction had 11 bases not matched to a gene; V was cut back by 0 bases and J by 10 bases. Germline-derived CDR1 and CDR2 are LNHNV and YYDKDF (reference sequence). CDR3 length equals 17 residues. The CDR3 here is CATSRDPLAGDWWEQFF. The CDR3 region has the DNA TGTGCCACCAGCAGAGATCCACTAGCGGGAGATTGGTGGGAGCAGTTCTTC.

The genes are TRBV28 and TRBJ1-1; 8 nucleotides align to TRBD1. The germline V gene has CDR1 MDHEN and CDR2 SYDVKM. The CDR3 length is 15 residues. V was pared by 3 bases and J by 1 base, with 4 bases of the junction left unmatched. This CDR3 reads CASSFITGGNTEAFF. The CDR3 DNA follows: TGTGCCAGCAGTTTTATAACAGGGGGGAACACTGAAGCTTTCTTT.

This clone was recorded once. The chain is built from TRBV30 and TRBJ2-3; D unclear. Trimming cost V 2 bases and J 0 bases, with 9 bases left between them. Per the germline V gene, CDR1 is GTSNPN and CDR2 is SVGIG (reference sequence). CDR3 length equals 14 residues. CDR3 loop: CAWSIGFSTDTQYF. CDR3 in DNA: TGTGCCTGGAGTATTGGCTTTAGCACAGATACGCAGTATTTT.

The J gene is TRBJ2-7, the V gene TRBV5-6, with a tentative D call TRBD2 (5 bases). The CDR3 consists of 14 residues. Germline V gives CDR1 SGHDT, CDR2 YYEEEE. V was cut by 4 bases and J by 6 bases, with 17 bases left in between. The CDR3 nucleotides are TGTGCCAGCAGCCGTAAGCGGTGGCAAAGCGAGCAGTACTTC. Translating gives CASSRKRWQSEQYF.

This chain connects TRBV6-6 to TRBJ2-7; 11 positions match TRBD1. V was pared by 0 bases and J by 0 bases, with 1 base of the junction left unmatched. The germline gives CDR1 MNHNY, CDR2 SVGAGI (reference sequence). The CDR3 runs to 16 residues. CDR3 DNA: TGTGCCAGCAGTTACTCCGGACAGGGGGCCTCCTACGAGCAGTACTTC. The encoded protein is CASSYSGQGASYEQYF.

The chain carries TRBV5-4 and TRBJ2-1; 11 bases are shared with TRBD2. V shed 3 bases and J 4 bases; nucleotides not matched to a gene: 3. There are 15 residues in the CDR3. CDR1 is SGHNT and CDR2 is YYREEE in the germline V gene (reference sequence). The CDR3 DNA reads TGTGCCAGCAGCTCCACTAGCGGGGGATACAATGAGCAGTTCTTC. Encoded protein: CASSSTSGGYNEQFF.

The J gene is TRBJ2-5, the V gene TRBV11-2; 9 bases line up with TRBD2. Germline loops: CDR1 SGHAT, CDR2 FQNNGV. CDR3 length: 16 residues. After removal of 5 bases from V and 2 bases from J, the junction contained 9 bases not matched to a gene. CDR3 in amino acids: CASSLSTSGPQETQYF. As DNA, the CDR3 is TGTGCCAGCAGCCTATCCACTAGCGGGCCGCAAGAGACCCAGTACTTC. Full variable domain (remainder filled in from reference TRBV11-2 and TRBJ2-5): EAGVAQSPRYKIIEKRQSVAFWCNPISGHATLYWYQQILGQGPKLLIQFQNNGVVDDSQLPKDRFSAERLKGVDSTLKIQPAKLEDSAVYLCASSLSTSGPQETQYFGPGTRLLVL.

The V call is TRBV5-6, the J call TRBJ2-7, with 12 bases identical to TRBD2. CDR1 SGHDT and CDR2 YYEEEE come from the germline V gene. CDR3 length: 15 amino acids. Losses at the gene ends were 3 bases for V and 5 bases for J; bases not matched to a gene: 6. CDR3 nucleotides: TGTGCCAGCAGCTCTCTAGCGGGAGGGCCCCACGAGCAGTACTTC. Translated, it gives CASSSLAGGPHEQYF.

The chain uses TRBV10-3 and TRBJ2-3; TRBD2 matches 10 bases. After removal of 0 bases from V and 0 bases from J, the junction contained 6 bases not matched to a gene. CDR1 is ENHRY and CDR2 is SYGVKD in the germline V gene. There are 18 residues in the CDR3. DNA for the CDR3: TGTGCCATCAGTGAGTCGGCTAGCGGGAGAACTAGCACAGATACGCAGTATTTT. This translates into CAISESASGRTSTDTQYF.

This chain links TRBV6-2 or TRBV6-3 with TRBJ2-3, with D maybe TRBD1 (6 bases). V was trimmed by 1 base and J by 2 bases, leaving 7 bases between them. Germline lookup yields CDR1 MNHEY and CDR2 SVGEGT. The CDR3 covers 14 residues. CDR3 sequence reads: CASSYLGATDTQYF. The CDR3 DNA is TGTGCCAGCAGTTACTTGGGGGCCACAGATACGCAGTATTTT.

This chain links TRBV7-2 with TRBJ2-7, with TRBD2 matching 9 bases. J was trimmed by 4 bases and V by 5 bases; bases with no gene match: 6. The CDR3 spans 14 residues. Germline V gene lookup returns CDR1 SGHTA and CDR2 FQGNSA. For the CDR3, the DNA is TGTGCCAGCAGCACCCGACTAGCGGTTTACGAGCAGTACTTC. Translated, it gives CASSTRLAVYEQYF.

The CDR3 protein is CASSLAPGQINYGYTF. In DNA form, the CDR3 reads TGTGCCAGCAGCTTAGCGCCGGGACAGATAAACTATGGCTACACCTTC. The V call is TRBV7-9, the J call TRBJ1-2; 7 positions agree with TRBD1. CDR3 length: 16 amino acids. V trimming: 0 bases; J trimming: 2 bases; junction bases outside the gene matches: 6. CDR1 SEHNR and CDR2 FQNEAQ come from the germline V gene (reference sequence).

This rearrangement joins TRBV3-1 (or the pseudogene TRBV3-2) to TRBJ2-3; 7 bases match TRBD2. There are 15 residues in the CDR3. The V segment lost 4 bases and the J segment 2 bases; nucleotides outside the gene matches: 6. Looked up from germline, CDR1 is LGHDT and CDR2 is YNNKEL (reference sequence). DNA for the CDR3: TGTGCCAGCAGCCGGCGCCTAGCGGACACAGATACGCAGTATTTT. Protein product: CASSRRLADTDTQYF.

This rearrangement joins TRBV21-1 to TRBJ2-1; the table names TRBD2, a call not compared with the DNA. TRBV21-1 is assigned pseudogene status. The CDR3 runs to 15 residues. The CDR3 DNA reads TGTGCCAGCAGCAAAGGGGGCGGGAGCGGGGATGAGCAGTTCTTC. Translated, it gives CASSKGGGSGDEQFF.

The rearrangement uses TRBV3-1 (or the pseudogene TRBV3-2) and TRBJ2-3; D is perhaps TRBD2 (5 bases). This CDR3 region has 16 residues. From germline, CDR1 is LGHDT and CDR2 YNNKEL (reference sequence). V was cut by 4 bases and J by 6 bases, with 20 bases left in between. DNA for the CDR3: TGTGCCAGCAGCCCTCGCGCAGCGCGGGTCGAGGATACGCAGTATTTT. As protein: CASSPRAARVEDTQYF.

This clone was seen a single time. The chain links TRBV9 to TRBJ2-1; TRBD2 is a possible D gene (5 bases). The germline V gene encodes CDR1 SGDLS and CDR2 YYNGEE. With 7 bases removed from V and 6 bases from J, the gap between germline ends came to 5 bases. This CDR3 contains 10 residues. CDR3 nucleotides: TGTGCCAGCGGACTCAATGAGCAGTTCTTC. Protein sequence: CASGLNEQFF. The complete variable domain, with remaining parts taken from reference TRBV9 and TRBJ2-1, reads DSGVTQTPKHLITATGQRVTLRCSPRSGDLSVYWYQQSLDQGLQFLIQYYNGEERAKGNILERFSAQQFPDLHSELNLSSLELGDSALYFCASGLNEQFFGPGTRLTVL.

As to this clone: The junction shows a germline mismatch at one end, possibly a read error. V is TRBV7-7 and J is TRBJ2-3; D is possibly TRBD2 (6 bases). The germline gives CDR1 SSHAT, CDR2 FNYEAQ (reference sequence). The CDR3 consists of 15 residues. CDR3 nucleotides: TGTGCTAGCAGCTGGGGGAGCGGGCCGGCAGATACGCAGTATTTT. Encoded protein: CASSWGSGPADTQYF.

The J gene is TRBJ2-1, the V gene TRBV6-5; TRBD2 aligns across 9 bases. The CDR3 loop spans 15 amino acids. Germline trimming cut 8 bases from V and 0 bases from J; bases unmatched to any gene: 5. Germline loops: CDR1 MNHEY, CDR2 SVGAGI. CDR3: CASRLSGSSYNEQFF. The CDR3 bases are TGTGCCAGCCGGCTTAGCGGGAGCTCCTACAATGAGCAGTTCTTC.

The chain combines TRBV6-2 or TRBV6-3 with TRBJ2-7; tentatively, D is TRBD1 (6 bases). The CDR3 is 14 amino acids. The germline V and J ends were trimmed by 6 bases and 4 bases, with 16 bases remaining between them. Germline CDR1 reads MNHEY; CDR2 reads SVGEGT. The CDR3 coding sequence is TGTGCCAGCAGCTGGAACGGACAGATGTACGAGCAGTACTTC. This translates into CASSWNGQMYEQYF.

CDR3 sequence: CATSRDLAGVGEQFF. CDR3 coding DNA: TGTGCCACCAGCAGAGATCTAGCGGGAGTCGGTGAGCAGTTCTTC. The rearrangement joins TRBV15 to TRBJ2-1; 10 nucleotides line up with TRBD2. V was pared by 0 bases and J by 9 bases, with 5 bases of the junction left unmatched. The CDR3 runs 15 residues. CDR1 is LNHNV and CDR2 is YYDKDF in the germline V gene (reference sequence).

In DNA form, the CDR3 reads TGTGCCAGCAGCCCCCCAGACTGGAACACCGGGGAGCTGTTTTTT. Residues: CASSPPDWNTGELFF. The chain recombines TRBV5-4 with TRBJ2-2; no firm D call. Germline CDR1 is SGHNT and CDR2 is YYREEE (reference sequence). V was shortened by 4 bases and J by 1 base, with 11 bases between the two germline ends. The length of the CDR3 is 15 residues.

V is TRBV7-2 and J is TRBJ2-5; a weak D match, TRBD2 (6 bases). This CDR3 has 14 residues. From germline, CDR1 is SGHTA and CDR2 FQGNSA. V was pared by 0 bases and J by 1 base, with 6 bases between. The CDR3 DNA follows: TGTGCCAGCAGCTTAGCGGGAGGCCAAGAGACCCAGTACTTC. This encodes CASSLAGGQETQYF.

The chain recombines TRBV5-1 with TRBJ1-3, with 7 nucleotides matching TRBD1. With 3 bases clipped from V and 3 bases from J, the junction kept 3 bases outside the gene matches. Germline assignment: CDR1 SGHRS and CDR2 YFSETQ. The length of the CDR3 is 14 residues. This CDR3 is CASSSGTDGNTIYF. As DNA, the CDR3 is TGCGCCAGCAGCTCCGGGACAGATGGAAACACCATATATTTT.

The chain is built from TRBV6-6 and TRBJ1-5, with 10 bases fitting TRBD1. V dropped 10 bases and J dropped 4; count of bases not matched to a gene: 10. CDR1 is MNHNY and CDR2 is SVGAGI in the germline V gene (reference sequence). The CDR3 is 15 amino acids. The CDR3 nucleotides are TGTGCCACCAAGACAGGGGGCTCAAGGAATCAGCCCCAGCATTTT. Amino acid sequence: CATKTGGSRNQPQHF.

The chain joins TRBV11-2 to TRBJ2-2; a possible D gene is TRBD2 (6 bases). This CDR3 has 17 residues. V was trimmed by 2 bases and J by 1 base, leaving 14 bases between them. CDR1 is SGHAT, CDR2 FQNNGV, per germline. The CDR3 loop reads CASSLRRREENTGELFF. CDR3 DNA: TGTGCCAGCAGCTTACGTCGGCGGGAAGAGAACACCGGGGAGCTGTTTTTT.

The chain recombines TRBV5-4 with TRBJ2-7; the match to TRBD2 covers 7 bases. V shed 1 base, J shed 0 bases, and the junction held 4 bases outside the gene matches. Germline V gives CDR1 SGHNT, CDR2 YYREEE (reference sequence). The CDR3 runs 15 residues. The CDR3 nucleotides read TGTGCCAGCAGCTTGCGCCTAGCGGACTCCTACGAGCAGTACTTC. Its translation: CASSLRLADSYEQYF.

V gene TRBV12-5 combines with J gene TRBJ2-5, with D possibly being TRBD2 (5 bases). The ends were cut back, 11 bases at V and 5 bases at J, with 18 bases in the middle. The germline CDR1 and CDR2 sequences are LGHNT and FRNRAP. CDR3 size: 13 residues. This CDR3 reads CACNRDRWETQYF. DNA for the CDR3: TGTGCTTGTAACCGGGATCGTTGGGAGACCCAGTACTTC.

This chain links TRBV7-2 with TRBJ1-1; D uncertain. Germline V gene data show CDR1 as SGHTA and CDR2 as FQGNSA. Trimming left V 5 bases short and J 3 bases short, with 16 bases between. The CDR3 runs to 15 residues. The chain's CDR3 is CASSAWEGVDTEAFF. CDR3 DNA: TGTGCCAGCAGCGCCTGGGAGGGAGTGGACACTGAAGCTTTCTTT.

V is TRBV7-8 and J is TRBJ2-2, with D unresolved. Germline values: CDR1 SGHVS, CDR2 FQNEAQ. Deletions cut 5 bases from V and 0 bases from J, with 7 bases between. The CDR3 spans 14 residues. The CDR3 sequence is CASSRPANTGELFF. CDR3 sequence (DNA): TGTGCCAGCAGCCGTCCAGCGAACACCGGGGAGCTGTTTTTT.

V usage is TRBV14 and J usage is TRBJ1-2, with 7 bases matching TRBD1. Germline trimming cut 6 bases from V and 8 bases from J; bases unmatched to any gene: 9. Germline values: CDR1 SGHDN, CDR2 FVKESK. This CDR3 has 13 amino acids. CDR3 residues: CASSPTGVGGYTF. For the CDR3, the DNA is TGTGCCAGCAGTCCCACAGGGGTCGGGGGCTACACCTTC.

The chain's CDR3 is CASSHPFTDTQYF. The DNA for the CDR3 is TGCGCCAGCAGCCACCCTTTCACAGATACGCAGTATTTT. The chain recombines TRBV4-1 with TRBJ2-3; D is undetermined. CDR3 length: 13 residues. V was cut by 3 bases and J by 2 bases, with 6 bases left in between. Germline CDR1 reads MGHRA; CDR2 reads YSYEKL.